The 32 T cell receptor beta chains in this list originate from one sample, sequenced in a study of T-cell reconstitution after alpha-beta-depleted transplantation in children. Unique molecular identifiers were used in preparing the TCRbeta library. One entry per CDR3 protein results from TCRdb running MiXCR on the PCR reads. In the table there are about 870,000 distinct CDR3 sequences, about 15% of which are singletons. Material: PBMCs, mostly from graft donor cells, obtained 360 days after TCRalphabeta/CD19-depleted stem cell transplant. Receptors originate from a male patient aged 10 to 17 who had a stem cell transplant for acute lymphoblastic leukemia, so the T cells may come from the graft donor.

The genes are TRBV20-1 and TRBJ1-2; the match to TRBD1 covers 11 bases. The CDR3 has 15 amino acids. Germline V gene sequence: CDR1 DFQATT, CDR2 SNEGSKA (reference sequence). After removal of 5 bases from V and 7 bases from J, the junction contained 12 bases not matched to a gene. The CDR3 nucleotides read TGCAGTGCTGGGGGACAAGGACAGGGGGCCGTTGGCTACACCTTC. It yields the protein CSAGGQGQGAVGYTF.

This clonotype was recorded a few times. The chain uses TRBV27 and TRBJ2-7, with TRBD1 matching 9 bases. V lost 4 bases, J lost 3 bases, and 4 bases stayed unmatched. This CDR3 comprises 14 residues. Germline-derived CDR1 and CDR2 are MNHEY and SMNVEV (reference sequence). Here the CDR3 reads CASSYRGLLYEQYF. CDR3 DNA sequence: TGTGCCAGCAGTTACAGGGGGCTCCTCTACGAGCAGTACTTC.

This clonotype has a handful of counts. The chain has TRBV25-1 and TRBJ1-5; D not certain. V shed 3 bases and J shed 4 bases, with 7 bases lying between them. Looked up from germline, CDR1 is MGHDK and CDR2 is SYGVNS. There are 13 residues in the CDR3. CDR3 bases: TGTGCCAGCAGTGACAGAACTAATCAGCCCCAGCATTTT. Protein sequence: CASSDRTNQPQHF.

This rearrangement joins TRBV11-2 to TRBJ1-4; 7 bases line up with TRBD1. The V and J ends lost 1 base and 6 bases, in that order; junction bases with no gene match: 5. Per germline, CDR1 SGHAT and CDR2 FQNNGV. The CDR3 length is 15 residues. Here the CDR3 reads CASSLGTGIHEKLFF. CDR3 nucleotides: TGTGCCAGCAGCTTAGGGACAGGTATTCATGAAAAACTGTTTTTT. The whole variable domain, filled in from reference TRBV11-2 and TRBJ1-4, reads EAGVAQSPRYKIIEKRQSVAFWCNPISGHATLYWYQQILGQGPKLLIQFQNNGVVDDSQLPKDRFSAERLKGVDSTLKIQPAKLEDSAVYLCASSLGTGIHEKLFFGSGTQLSVL.

The CDR3 region is CSVYTSGIAGELFF. The DNA for the CDR3 is TGCAGTGTCTATACTAGCGGGATAGCCGGGGAGCTGTTTTTT. J is TRBJ2-2 and V is TRBV20-1, with TRBD2 matching over 10 bases. Germline-derived CDR1 and CDR2 are DFQATT and SNEGSKA (reference sequence). The V gene end was trimmed by 7 bases and the J gene end by 6 bases; junction bases not matched to a gene: 8. The CDR3 has 14 residues.

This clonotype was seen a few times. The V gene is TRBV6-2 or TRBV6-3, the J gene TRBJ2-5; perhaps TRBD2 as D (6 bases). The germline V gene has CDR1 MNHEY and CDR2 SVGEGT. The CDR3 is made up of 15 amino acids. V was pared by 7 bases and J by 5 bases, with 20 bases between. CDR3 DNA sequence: TGTGCCAGCATCCCTGCGACGGGAGACGAGGAGACCCAGTACTTC. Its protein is CASIPATGDEETQYF.

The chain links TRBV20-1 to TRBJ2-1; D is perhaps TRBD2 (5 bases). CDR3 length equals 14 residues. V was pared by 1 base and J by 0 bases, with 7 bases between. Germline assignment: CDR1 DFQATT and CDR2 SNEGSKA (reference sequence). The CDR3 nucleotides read TGCAGTGCTAGAGGGGCGGGCTCCTACAATGAGCAGTTCTTC. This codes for CSARGAGSYNEQFF.

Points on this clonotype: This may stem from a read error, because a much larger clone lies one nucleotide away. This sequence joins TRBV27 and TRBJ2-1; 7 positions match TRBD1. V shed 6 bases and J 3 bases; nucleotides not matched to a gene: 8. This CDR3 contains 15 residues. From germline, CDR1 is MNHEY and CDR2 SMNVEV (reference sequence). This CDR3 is CASSSTQGYYNEQFF. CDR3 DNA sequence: TGTGCCAGCAGCTCAACACAGGGGTACTACAATGAGCAGTTCTTC.

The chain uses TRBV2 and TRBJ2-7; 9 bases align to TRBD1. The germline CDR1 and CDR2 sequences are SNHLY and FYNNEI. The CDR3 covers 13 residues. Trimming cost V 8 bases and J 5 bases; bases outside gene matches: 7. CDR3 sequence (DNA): TGTGCCAGCCGGGACAGGGAAATCGACGAGCAGTACTTC. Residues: CASRDREIDEQYF.

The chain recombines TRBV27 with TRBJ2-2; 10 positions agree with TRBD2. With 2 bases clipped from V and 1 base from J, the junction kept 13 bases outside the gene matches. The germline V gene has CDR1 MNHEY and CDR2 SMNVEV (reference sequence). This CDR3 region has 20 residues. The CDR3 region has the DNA TGTGCCAGCAGTTTAAACTTTGGGCTAGCGGGAGATCTGAACACCGGGGAGCTGTTTTTT. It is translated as CASSLNFGLAGDLNTGELFF.

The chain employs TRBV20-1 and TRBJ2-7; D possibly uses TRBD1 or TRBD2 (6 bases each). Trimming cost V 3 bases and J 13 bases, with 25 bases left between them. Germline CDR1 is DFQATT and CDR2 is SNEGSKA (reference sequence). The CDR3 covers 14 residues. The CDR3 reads CSARFLWGAKRTYF. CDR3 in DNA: TGCAGTGCTAGGTTCCTCTGGGGGGCAAAGCGGACCTACTTC.

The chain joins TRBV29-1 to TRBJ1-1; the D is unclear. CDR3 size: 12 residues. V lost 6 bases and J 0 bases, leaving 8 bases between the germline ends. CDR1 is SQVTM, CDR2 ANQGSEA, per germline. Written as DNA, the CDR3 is TGCAGCGTAGTAAAAATGAACACTGAAGCTTTCTTT. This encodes CSVVKMNTEAFF.

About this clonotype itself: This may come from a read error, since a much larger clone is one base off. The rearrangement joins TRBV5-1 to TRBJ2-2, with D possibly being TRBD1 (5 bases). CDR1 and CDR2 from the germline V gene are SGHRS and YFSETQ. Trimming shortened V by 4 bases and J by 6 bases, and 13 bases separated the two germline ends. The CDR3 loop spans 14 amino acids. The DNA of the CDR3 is TGCGCCAGCAGCGTGGAGCCAGGGTCCGGGGAGCTGTTTTTT. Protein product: CASSVEPGSGELFF.

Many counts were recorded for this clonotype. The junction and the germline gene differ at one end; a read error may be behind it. The CDR3 bases are TGTGCCAGCAGGGAGACAGGGCTGAATACTGAAGCTTTCTTT. Translating gives CASRETGLNTEAFF. The V and J genes are TRBV6-1 and TRBJ1-1, with 7 nucleotides matching TRBD1. This CDR3 region has 14 residues. Germline lookup yields CDR1 MNHNS and CDR2 SASEGT.

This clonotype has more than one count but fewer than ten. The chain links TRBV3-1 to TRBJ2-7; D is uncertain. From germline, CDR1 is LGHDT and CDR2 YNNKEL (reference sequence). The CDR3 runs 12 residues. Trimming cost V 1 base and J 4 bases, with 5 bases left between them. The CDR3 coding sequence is TGTGCCAGCAGCCAAGTGACGTACGAGCAGTACTTC. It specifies CASSQVTYEQYF.

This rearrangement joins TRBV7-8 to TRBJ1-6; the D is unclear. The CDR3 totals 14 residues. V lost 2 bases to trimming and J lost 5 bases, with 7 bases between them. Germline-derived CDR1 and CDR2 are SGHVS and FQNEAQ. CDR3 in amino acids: CASSLPADNSPLHF. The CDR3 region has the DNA TGTGCCAGCAGCTTACCGGCGGATAATTCACCCCTCCACTTT. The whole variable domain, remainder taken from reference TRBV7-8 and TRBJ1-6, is GAGVSQSPRYKVAKRGQDVALRCDPISGHVSLFWYQQALGQGPEFLTYFQNEAQLDKSGLPSDRFFAERPEGSVSTLKIQRTQQEDSAVYLCASSLPADNSPLHFGNGTRLTVT.

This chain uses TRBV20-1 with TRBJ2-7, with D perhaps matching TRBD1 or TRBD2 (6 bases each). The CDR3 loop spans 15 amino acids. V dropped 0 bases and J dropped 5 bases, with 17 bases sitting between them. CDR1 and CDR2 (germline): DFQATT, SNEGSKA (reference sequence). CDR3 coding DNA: TGCAGTGCTAGAGATGGGCGGGATGGGGGCCACGAGCAGTACTTC. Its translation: CSARDGRDGGHEQYF.

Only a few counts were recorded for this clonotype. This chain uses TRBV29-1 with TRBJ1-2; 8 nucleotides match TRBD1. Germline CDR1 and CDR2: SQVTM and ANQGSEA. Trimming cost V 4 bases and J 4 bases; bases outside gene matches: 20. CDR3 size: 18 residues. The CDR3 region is CSVVGWGAGGAEGYGYTF. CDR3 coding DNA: TGCAGCGTTGTGGGGTGGGGGGCAGGGGGCGCTGAAGGCTATGGCTACACCTTC.

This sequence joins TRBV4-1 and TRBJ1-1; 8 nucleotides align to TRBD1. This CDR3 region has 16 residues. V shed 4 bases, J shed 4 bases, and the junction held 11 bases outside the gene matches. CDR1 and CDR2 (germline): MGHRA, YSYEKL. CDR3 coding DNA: TGCGCCAGCAGCCCTTTTGCAGGGGGCATGATCACTGAAGCTTTCTTT. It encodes CASSPFAGGMITEAFF.

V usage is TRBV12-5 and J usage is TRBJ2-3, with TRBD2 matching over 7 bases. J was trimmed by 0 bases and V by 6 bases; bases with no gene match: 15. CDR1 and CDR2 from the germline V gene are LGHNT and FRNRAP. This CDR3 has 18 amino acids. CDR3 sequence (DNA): TGTGCTAGTGGCTCGACGGGACTAAGCATACAGAGCACAGATACGCAGTATTTT. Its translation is CASGSTGLSIQSTDTQYF. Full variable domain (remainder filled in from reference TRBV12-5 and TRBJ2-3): DARVTQTPRHKVTEMGQEVTMRCQPILGHNTVFWYRQTMMQGLELLAYFRNRAPLDDSGMPKDRFSAEMPDATLATLKIQPSEPRDSAVYFCASGSTGLSIQSTDTQYFGPGTRLTVL.

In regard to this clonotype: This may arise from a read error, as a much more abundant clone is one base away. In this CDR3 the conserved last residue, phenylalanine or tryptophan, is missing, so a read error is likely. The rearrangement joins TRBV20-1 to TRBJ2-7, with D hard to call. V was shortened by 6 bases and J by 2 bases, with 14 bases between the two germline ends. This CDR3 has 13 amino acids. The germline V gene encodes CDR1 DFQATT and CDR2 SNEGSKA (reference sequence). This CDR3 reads CSALSRLTYEQYL. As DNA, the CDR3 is TGCAGTGCCCTAAGCCGATTAACCTACGAGCAGTACCTC.

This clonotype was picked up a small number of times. CDR3 in amino acids: CASSALRRLGRGETQYF. As DNA, the CDR3 is TGTGCCAGCAGCGCACTCAGGCGGTTGGGTAGGGGAGAGACCCAGTACTTC. The chain couples TRBV7-8 to TRBJ2-5, with D possibly matching TRBD1 (5 bases). In germline, CDR1 is SGHVS, CDR2 FQNEAQ. The CDR3 extends over 17 amino acids. V lost 5 bases, J lost 4 bases, and 23 bases lay in between.

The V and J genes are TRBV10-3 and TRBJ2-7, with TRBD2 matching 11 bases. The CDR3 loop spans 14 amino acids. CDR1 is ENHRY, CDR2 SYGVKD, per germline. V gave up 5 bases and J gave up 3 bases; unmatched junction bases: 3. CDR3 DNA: TGTGCCATCAGTCCACTAGCGGGGGACTACGAGCAGTACTTC. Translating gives CAISPLAGDYEQYF.

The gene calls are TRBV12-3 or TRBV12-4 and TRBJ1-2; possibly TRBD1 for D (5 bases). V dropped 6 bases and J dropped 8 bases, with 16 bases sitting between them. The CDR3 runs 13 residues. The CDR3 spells CASSKLGRRGYTF. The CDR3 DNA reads TGTGCCAGCAGCAAATTGGGACGGCGGGGCTACACCTTC.

The CDR3 sequence: CASSGPGTSGKEQYF. CDR3 coding DNA: TGTGCCAGCAGCGGCCCCGGGACTAGCGGGAAAGAGCAGTACTTC. This chain uses TRBV7-8 with TRBJ2-7; TRBD2 matches 13 bases. The germline gives CDR1 SGHVS, CDR2 FQNEAQ. The trim removed 5 bases at V and 7 bases at J, leaving 8 bases unmatched. This CDR3 contains 15 residues.

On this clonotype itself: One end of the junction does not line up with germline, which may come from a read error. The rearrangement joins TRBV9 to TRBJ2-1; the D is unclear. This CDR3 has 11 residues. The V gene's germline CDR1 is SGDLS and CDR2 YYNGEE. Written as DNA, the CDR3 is TGTGTCAGCAGCGTATTCAATGAGCAGTTCTTC. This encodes CVSSVFNEQFF.

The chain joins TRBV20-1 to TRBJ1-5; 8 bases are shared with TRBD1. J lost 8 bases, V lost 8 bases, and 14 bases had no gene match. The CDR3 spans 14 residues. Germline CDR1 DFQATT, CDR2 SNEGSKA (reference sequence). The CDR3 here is CSPRRGTGGKPQHF. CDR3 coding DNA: TGCAGTCCTCGTCGAGGAACAGGGGGGAAGCCCCAGCATTTT.

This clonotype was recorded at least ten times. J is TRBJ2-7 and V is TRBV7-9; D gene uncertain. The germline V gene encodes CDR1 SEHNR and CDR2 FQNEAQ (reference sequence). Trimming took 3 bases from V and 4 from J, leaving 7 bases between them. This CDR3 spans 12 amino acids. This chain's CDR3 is CASSLRTYEQYF. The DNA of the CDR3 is TGTGCCAGCAGCTTGAGGACGTACGAGCAGTACTTC.

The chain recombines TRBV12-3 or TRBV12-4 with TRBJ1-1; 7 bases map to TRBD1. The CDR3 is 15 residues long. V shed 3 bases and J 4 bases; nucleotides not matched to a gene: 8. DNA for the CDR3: TGTGCCAGCAGTTTCCCAGGGGGGGATGTCACTGAAGCTTTCTTT. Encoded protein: CASSFPGGDVTEAFF.

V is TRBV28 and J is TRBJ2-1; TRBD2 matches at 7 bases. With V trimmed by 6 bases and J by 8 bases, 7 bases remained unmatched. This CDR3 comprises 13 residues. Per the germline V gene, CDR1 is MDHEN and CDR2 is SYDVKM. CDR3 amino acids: CASRSSSGDEQFF. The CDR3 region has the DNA TGTGCCAGCAGATCCTCGAGCGGGGATGAGCAGTTCTTC.

The CDR3 here is CSVIVVTSSYEQFF. CDR3 bases: TGCAGTGTAATCGTGGTGACTAGTTCCTATGAGCAGTTCTTC. The chain uses TRBV20-1 and TRBJ2-1; a weak D match, TRBD2 (6 bases). The CDR3 has 14 residues. CDR1 and CDR2 from the germline V gene are DFQATT and SNEGSKA (reference sequence). Trimming took off 7 bases at V and 8 bases at J, with 21 bases between the two ends.

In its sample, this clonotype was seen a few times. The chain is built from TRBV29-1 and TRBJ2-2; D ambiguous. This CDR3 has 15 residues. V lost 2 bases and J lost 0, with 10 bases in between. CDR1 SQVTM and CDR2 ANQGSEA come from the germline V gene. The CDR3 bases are TGCAGCGTTGAATCGGTAGCAGCGAACACCGGGGAGCTGTTTTTT. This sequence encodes CSVESVAANTGELFF.